One sample yielded the 23 T cell receptor beta chains listed below, sequenced in a study of OX40 agonist ivuxolimab in advanced cancers. The repertoire was sequenced with immunoSEQ multiplex PCR; TCRdb's copy has only in-frame clones and lacks some. The repertoire holds 60,000 to 75,000 clones, with around 90% as singletons. The sequencing used CD4+ or CD8+ T cells sorted from blood, collected in a trial of the OX40 agonist ivuxolimab. Source of these receptors: an adult with an advanced solid tumor such as melanoma, head and neck, liver or kidney cancer.

This clone turned up a few times. The V and J genes are TRBV6-6 and TRBJ2-5, with 11 positions matching TRBD2. The V and J ends lost 5 bases and 4 bases, in that order; junction bases with no gene match: 9. The CDR3 covers 16 residues. Germline values: CDR1 MNHNY, CDR2 SVGAGI (reference sequence). The CDR3 sequence is CASSPEGLAERETQYF. CDR3 DNA: TGTGCCAGCAGTCCAGAGGGACTAGCGGAAAGAGAGACCCAGTACTTC.

The CDR3 DNA reads as TGTGCCAGCAGCTTAGAAGGGACAGGCACAGATACGCAGTATTTT. It encodes CASSLEGTGTDTQYF. The chain has TRBV7-9 and TRBJ2-3; 7 positions agree with TRBD1. Germline V lookup: CDR1 SEHNR, CDR2 FQNEAQ (reference sequence). V was clipped by 1 base and J by 1 base; unmatched bases: 2. This CDR3 has 15 amino acids.

The genes are TRBV7-3 and TRBJ1-1, with D unresolved. The CDR3 loop spans 14 amino acids. In germline, CDR1 is SGHTA, CDR2 FQGTGA. V lost 4 bases and J 1 base, leaving 10 bases between the germline ends. CDR3 bases: TGTGCCAGCAGCTCAGTTCCAGAGAACACTGAAGCTTTCTTT. Amino acid sequence: CASSSVPENTEAFF.

In DNA, the CDR3 is TGTGCCAGCAGTGGCTGGAGCAATCAGCCCCAGCATTTT. Translating gives CASSGWSNQPQHF. The chain employs TRBV6-1 and TRBJ1-5; D gene unclear. V lost 4 bases to trimming and J lost 1 base, with 5 bases between them. This CDR3 is 13 amino acids long. Germline V gene sequence: CDR1 MNHNS, CDR2 SASEGT.

This clone has a single count. The chain has TRBV7-3 and TRBJ2-1, with D perhaps TRBD1 (5 bases). CDR1 is SGHTA, CDR2 FQGTGA, per germline. This CDR3 has 12 amino acids. V was trimmed by 5 bases and J by 5 bases, leaving 7 bases between them. CDR3 sequence: CASSQGNNEQFF. The DNA of the CDR3 is TGTGCCAGCAGCCAGGGCAACAATGAGCAGTTCTTC.

This chain connects TRBV7-3 to TRBJ2-5; D gene unclear. The CDR3 consists of 13 residues. Deletions cut 5 bases from V and 5 bases from J, with 12 bases between. The germline V gene encodes CDR1 SGHTA and CDR2 FQGTGA. This CDR3 is CASSVTARETQYF. The CDR3 nucleotides read TGTGCCAGCAGCGTCACGGCGAGGGAGACCCAGTACTTC.

V usage is TRBV5-1 and J usage is TRBJ1-1; 9 bases are shared with TRBD1. V was clipped by 1 base and J by 0 bases; unmatched bases: 4. CDR1 is SGHRS, CDR2 YFSETQ, per germline. The CDR3 extends over 16 amino acids. DNA for the CDR3: TGCGCCAGCAGCTTGCAAACAGGGGGCCTGAACACTGAAGCTTTCTTT. Translating it yields CASSLQTGGLNTEAFF.

The genes are TRBV20-1 and TRBJ1-1; D remains unclear. Trimming shortened V by 5 bases and J by 11 bases, and 12 bases separated the two germline ends. The germline V gene has CDR1 DFQATT and CDR2 SNEGSKA (reference sequence). The CDR3 sequence is 10 residues long. In nucleotides, the CDR3 is TGCAGTGCTGGCGACGCTCAGGCTTTCTTT. It codes for CSAGDAQAFF.

The chain joins TRBV2 to TRBJ2-3; 14 bases are a match to TRBD2. The J segment lost 0 bases and the V segment lost 6 bases, leaving 11 bases of the junction unmatched. Germline-derived CDR1 and CDR2 are SNHLY and FYNNEI. The CDR3 runs to 19 residues. CDR3 bases: TGTGCCAGCAGCGCGACTAGCGGGAGGGTTTACTCTAGCACAGATACGCAGTATTTT. This codes for CASSATSGRVYSSTDTQYF.

This chain uses TRBV2 with TRBJ2-5; maybe TRBD1 (6 bases). The CDR3 is 14 residues long. Between the trimmed V and J ends, which lost 4 bases and 0 bases, there was a span of 9 bases. Germline values: CDR1 SNHLY, CDR2 FYNNEI. The CDR3 DNA follows: TGTGCCAGCAGTGCCGGGACACACCAAGAGACCCAGTACTTC. Translation: CASSAGTHQETQYF.

The chain joins TRBV7-8 to TRBJ2-5; unclear D gene. Germline loops: CDR1 SGHVS, CDR2 FQNEAQ. The CDR3 runs 15 residues. V lost 5 bases and J lost 2, with 15 bases in between. The CDR3 DNA reads as TGTGCCAGCAGCCTGCGCGCTCTGCAGCAAGAGACCCAGTACTTC. The encoded protein is CASSLRALQQETQYF.

This chain uses TRBV5-1 with TRBJ2-2; D is tentatively TRBD1 or TRBD2 (5 bases each). Trimming took 5 bases from V and 4 from J, leaving 9 bases between them. The CDR3 consists of 13 residues. CDR1 and CDR2 from the germline V gene are SGHRS and YFSETQ. The CDR3 DNA reads as TGCGCCAGCAGTCCCGGGGCCACCGGGGAGCTGTTTTTT. This sequence encodes CASSPGATGELFF.

V usage is TRBV6-1 and J usage is TRBJ2-1; TRBD2 aligns across 14 bases. Germline values: CDR1 MNHNS, CDR2 SASEGT. The CDR3 runs to 15 residues. V trimming: 7 bases; J trimming: 5 bases; junction bases outside the gene matches: 4. The CDR3 loop reads CASNGLAGGNNEQFF. The CDR3 DNA reads as TGTGCCAGCAATGGACTAGCGGGGGGTAACAATGAGCAGTTCTTC.

V and J are TRBV6-1 and TRBJ2-1, with D possibly being TRBD1 (5 bases). CDR3 length equals 13 residues. The V end was cut by 1 base, the J end by 9 bases, with 10 bases between. Germline-derived CDR1 and CDR2 are MNHNS and SASEGT. The DNA of the CDR3 is TGTGCCAGCAGTGAAGTCCCAGGGTCTGAGCAGTTCTTC. Protein: CASSEVPGSEQFF.

The gene calls are TRBV19 and TRBJ1-2, with D unclear. Deletions cut 8 bases from V and 5 bases from J, with 18 bases between. The CDR3 is 14 residues long. Germline loops: CDR1 LNHDA, CDR2 SQIVND (reference sequence). For the CDR3, the DNA is TGTGCCAGTCGAACAACCTCCGGGATGTATGGCTACACCTTC. Translation gives CASRTTSGMYGYTF.

The chain joins TRBV6-1 to TRBJ2-3, with D possibly being TRBD2 (5 bases). The CDR3 is made up of 13 amino acids. Per germline, CDR1 MNHNS and CDR2 SASEGT. V lost 7 bases to trimming and J lost 4 bases, with 12 bases between them. The CDR3 coding sequence is TGTGCCAGCACCCGGGGTAGCCCAGATACGCAGTATTTT. Translation gives CASTRGSPDTQYF.

This sequence joins TRBV27 and TRBJ2-2; D gene unclear. The CDR3 covers 17 residues. In germline, CDR1 is MNHEY, CDR2 SMNVEV (reference sequence). Between the trimmed V and J ends, which lost 2 bases and 0 bases, there was a span of 13 bases. The CDR3 here is CASSLQAILANTGELFF. CDR3 in DNA: TGTGCCAGCAGTTTACAGGCAATCCTCGCGAACACCGGGGAGCTGTTTTTT.

This chain links TRBV10-3 with TRBJ1-5, with a weak D call TRBD1 (6 bases). The CDR3 is 16 amino acids. Germline V CDR1 and CDR2: ENHRY, SYGVKD. V was trimmed by 0 bases and J by 2 bases, leaving 11 bases between them. CDR3 sequence: CAISESSQGGNQPQHF. DNA of the CDR3: TGTGCCATCAGTGAGTCATCACAGGGAGGCAATCAGCCCCAGCATTTT.

Concerning this clone itself: This likely comes from a read error, as the CDR3 has no conserved phenylalanine or tryptophan at its end. Because the CDR3's place on the DNA is in doubt, the DNA is left out and the CDR3 is given as listed by TCRdb. This rearrangement joins TRBV6-6 to TRBJ2-7; whether TRBD1, the table's D call, matches the DNA was not checked. The germline V gene encodes CDR1 MNHNY and CDR2 SVGAGI (reference sequence). The CDR3 length is 10 residues, termini included. The CDR3 reads CASSYRGLRN.

This clone was observed a single time. The V and J genes are TRBV9 and TRBJ2-1; TRBD1 matches 7 bases. The J segment lost 7 bases and the V segment lost 1 base, leaving 5 bases of the junction unmatched. CDR3 length equals 14 residues. Germline loops: CDR1 SGDLS, CDR2 YYNGEE. The CDR3 sequence is CASSVTGQRNEQFF. The CDR3 nucleotides are TGTGCCAGCAGCGTAACGGGACAGCGAAATGAGCAGTTCTTC.

The rearrangement uses TRBV27 and TRBJ1-1, with D uncertain. The V end was cut by 6 bases, the J end by 7 bases, with 9 bases between. The CDR3 spans 11 residues. The germline CDR1 and CDR2 sequences are MNHEY and SMNVEV (reference sequence). CDR3 protein: CASRLGIEAFF. DNA of the CDR3: TGTGCCAGCAGGCTCGGGATTGAAGCTTTCTTT.

This rearrangement joins TRBV5-5 to TRBJ2-3; TRBD1 matches 8 bases. V was clipped by 4 bases and J by 3 bases; unmatched bases: 7. From germline, CDR1 is SGHKS and CDR2 YYEKEE (reference sequence). CDR3 length: 15 residues. CDR3 in amino acids: CASSQTGATTDTQYF. The CDR3 DNA reads as TGTGCCAGCAGCCAGACAGGGGCGACGACAGATACGCAGTATTTT.

The V call is TRBV18, the J call TRBJ2-1; 9 nucleotides agree with TRBD2. CDR3 size: 14 residues. Germline V lookup: CDR1 KGHSH, CDR2 LQKENI. After removal of 3 bases from V and 8 bases from J, the junction contained 5 bases not matched to a gene. Here the CDR3 reads CASSPGLAIYEQFF. The CDR3 nucleotides read TGTGCCAGCTCACCGGGACTAGCTATCTATGAGCAGTTCTTC.